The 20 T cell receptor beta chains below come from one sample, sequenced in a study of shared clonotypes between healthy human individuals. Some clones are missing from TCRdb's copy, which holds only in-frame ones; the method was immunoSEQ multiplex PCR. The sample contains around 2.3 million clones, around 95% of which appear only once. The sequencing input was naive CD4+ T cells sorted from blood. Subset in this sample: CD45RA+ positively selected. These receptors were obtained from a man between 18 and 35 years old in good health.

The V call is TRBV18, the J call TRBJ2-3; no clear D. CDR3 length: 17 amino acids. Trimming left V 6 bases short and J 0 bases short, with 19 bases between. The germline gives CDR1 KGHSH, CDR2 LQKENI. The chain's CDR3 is CASSPINSDYSTDTQYF. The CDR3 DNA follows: TGTGCCAGCTCCCCGATCAACAGCGATTACAGCACAGATACGCAGTATTTT.

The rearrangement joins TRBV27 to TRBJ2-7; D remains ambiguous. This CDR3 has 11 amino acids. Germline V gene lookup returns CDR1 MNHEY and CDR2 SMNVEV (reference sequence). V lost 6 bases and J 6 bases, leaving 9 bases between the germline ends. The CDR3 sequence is CASSAWGEQYF. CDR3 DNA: TGTGCCAGCAGCGCGTGGGGCGAGCAGTACTTC.

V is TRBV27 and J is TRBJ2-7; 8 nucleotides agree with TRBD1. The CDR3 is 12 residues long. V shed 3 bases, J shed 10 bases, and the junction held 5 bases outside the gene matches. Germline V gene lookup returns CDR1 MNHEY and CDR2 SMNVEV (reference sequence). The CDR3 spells CASSFRTGYQYF. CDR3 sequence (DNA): TGTGCCAGCAGTTTTAGGACAGGGTATCAGTACTTC.

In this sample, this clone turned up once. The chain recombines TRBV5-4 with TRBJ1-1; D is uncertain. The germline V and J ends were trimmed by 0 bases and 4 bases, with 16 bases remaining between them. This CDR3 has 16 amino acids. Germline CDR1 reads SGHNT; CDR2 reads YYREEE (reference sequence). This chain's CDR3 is CASSLGVTGSITEAFF. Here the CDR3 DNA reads TGTGCCAGCAGCTTGGGAGTTACGGGGTCTATCACTGAAGCTTTCTTT.

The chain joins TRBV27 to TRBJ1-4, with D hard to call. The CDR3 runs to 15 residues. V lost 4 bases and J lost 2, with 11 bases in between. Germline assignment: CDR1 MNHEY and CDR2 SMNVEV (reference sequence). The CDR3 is CASSSRLFTNEKLFF. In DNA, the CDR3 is TGTGCCAGCAGTTCACGACTCTTTACTAATGAAAAACTGTTTTTT. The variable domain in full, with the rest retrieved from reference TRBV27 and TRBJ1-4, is EAQVTQNPRYLITVTGKKLTVTCSQNMNHEYMSWYRQDPGLGLRQIYYSMNVEVTDKGDVPEGYKVSRKEKRNFPLILESPSPNQTSLYFCASSSRLFTNEKLFFGSGTQLSVL.

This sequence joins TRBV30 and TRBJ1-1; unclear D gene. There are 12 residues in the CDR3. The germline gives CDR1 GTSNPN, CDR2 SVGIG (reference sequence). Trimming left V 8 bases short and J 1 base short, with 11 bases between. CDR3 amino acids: CARARENTEAFF. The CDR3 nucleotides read TGTGCCCGTGCAAGGGAGAACACTGAAGCTTTCTTT.

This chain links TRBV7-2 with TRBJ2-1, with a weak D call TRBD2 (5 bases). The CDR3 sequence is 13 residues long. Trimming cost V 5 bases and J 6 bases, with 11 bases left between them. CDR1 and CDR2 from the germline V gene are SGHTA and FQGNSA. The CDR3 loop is CASSILVLNEQFF. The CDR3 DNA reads TGTGCCAGCAGCATACTAGTGCTCAATGAGCAGTTCTTC.

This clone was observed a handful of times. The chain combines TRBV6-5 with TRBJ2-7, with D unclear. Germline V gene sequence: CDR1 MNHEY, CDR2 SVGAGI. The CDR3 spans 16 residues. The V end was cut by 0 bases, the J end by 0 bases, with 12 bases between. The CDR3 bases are TGTGCCAGCAGTTACTCGTACGGGCCGCACTCCTACGAGCAGTACTTC. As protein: CASSYSYGPHSYEQYF.

In DNA, the CDR3 is TGTGCCAGCACCCCACCGGGAGGGGAACATACGCAGTATTTT. Translation gives CASTPPGGEHTQYF. The genes are TRBV6-6 and TRBJ2-3, with TRBD2 matching over 8 bases. This CDR3 region has 14 residues. In germline, CDR1 is MNHNY, CDR2 SVGAGI (reference sequence). After removal of 7 bases from V and 7 bases from J, the junction contained 10 bases not matched to a gene.

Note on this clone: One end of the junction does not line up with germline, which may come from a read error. Here the CDR3 DNA reads TGTGCTAGCAGCACCGGACAGGGAAACACCATATATTTT. This gives the protein CASSTGQGNTIYF. The V call is TRBV7-7, the J call TRBJ1-3; maybe TRBD1 (6 bases). CDR1 is SSHAT and CDR2 is FNYEAQ in the germline V gene (reference sequence). The CDR3 runs 13 residues.

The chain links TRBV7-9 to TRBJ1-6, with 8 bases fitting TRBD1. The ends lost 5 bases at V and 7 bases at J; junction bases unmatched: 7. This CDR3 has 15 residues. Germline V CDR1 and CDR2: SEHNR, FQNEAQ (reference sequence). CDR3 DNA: TGTGCCAGCAGCGCGCAGGGGGCGGGAAATTCACCCCTCCACTTT. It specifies CASSAQGAGNSPLHF. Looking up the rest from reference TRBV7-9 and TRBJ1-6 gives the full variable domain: DTGVSQNPRHKITKRGQNVTFRCDPISEHNRLYWYRQTLGQGPEFLTYFQNEAQLEKSRLLSDRFSAERPKGSFSTLEIQRTEQGDSAMYLCASSAQGAGNSPLHFGNGTRLTVT.

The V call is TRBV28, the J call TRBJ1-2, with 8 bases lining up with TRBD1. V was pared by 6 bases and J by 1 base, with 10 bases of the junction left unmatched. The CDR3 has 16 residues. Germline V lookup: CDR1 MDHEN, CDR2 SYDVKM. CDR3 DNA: TGTGCCAGCAGAGGAGGACCAGGGGGCCGTAACTATGGCTACACCTTC. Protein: CASRGGPGGRNYGYTF.

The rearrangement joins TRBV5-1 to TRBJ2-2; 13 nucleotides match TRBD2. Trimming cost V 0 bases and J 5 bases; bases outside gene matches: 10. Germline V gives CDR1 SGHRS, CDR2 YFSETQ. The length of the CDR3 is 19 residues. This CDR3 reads CASSLDGTSGNVRTGELFF. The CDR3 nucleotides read TGCGCCAGCAGCTTGGATGGGACTAGCGGGAATGTAAGGACCGGGGAGCTGTTTTTT.

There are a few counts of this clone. The CDR3 DNA reads TGTGCCAGCAGCCCTACTGGGCATGGGAGGGGTGGCACTGAAGCTTTCTTT. This sequence encodes CASSPTGHGRGGTEAFF. The chain links TRBV7-9 to TRBJ1-1, with D perhaps TRBD1 (5 bases). The V gene lost 5 bases and the J gene lost 4 bases, with 23 bases spanning the gap. The CDR3 extends over 17 amino acids. Germline-derived CDR1 and CDR2 are SEHNR and FQNEAQ (reference sequence).

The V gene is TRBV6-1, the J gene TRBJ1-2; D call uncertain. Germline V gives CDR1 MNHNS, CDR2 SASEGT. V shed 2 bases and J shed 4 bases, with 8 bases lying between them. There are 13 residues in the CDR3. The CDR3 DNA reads TGTGCCAGCAGTGAACAGGCACCCTATGGCTACACCTTC. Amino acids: CASSEQAPYGYTF.

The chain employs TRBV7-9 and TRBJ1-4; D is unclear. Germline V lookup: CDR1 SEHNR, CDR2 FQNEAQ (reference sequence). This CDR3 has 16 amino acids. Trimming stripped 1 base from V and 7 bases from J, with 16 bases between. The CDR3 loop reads CASSLVSWGEVEKLFF. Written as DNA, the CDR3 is TGTGCCAGCAGCTTAGTTTCGTGGGGTGAGGTTGAAAAACTGTTTTTT.

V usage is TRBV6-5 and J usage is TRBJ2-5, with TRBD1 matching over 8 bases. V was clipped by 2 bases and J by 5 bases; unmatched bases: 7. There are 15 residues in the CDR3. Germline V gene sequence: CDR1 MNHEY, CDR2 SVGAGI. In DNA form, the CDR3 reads TGTGCCAGCAGTTACCACCCCAGGGGGCTGGAGACCCAGTACTTC. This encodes CASSYHPRGLETQYF.

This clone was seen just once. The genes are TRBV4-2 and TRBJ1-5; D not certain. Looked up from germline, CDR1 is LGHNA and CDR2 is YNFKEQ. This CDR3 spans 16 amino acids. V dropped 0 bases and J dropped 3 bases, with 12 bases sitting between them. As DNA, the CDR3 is TGTGCCAGCAGCCAAGATCCGGGAGGGCTCAATCAGCCCCAGCATTTT. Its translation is CASSQDPGGLNQPQHF.

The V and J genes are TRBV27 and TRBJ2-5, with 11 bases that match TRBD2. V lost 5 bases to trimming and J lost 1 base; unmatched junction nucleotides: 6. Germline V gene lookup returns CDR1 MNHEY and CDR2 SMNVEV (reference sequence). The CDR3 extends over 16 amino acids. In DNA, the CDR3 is TGTGCCAGCAGTCCTAGAACTAGCGGGGGCCAAGAGACCCAGTACTTC. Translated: CASSPRTSGGQETQYF.

In DNA form, the CDR3 reads TGTGCCATCAGTTCGGACAGGGGGCAGTCTTATACGCAGTATTTT. Its translation is CAISSDRGQSYTQYF. J is TRBJ2-3 and V is TRBV10-3, with 11 positions matching TRBD1. Germline CDR1 ENHRY, CDR2 SYGVKD. The CDR3 totals 15 residues. V lost 5 bases and J lost 7; bases outside the gene matches: 8.